This TCR beta chain was documented in a study of human T cells and chemical hapten exposure. Using its own MiXCR run on the RACE reads, TCRdb lists one record per CDR3 protein. The data hold 40,000 to 50,000 distinct CDR3 sequences, with under 5% observed a single time. Time point noted: patch test 1, 2 weeks after DPC sensitization. Stated treatment: therapeutic diphenylcyclopropenone sensitization with weekly scalp DPC. It was unfractionated whole blood from which total RNA was extracted. At least ten counts were recorded for this clonotype. In germline, CDR1 is MNHEY, CDR2 SVGAGI. V lost 6 bases to trimming and J lost 4 bases; unmatched junction nucleotides: 7. The CDR3 has 16 residues.

The source was whole blood, collected in connection with sensitization to the hapten diphenylcyclopropenone (DPC). The V and J genes are TRBV6-5 and TRBJ2-6; TRBD1 aligns across 9 bases. The source of this sequence is a man aged 45-60 years with alopecia areata. Some clones in this sample may be carry-over from other donors' samples. The CDR3, as DNA: TGTGCCAGCAGCCTGGGACAGGGTGCGGGGGCCAACGTCCTGACTTTC. It yields the protein CASSLGQGAGANVLTF.